This entry is about one T cell receptor (beta chain). Antigen: not known. Using immunoSEQ multiplex PCR, the repertoire was profiled, and TCRdb retains in-frame clones only, with some absent. Of just over 50,000 clones detected, around 77% appear once; the ten largest clones hold 3.6%. The record originates from a study of PD-L1 blockade in urothelial cancer. Study-level information: When blood samples were assessed, the median T cell count was 141,255. Overall study results and limits: When pretreatment blood TCR clonality was below the median, it predicted better survival.

The specimen was PBMCs, collected around atezolizumab (anti-PD-L1) treatment. This receptor was obtained from a man aged 65 to 85 with urothelial cancer.

CDR3 DNA sequence: TGCGCCAGCAGTGAGTCGAGGATCAGAGGGGGAACAGATACGCAGTATTTT. It codes for CASSESRIRGGTDTQYF. The V and J genes are TRBV10-2 and TRBJ2-3; a weak D match, TRBD1 (6 bases). There are 17 residues in the CDR3. Between the trimmed V and J ends, which lost 0 bases and 3 bases, there was a span of 16 bases. Germline assignment: CDR1 WSHSY and CDR2 SAAADI.